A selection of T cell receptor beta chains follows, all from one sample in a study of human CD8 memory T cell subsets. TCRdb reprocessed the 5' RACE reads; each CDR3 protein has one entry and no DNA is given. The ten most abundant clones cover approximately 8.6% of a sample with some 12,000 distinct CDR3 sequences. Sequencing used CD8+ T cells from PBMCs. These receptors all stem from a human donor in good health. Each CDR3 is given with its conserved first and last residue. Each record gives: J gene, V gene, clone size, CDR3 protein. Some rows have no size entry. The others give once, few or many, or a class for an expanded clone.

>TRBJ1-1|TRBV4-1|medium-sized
CASGSQGPSEAFF
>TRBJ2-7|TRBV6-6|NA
CASRHTQGAHEQYF
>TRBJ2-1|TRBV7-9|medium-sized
CASTPGTGGHYNEQFF
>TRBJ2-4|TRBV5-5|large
CASSGGQGGSIQYF
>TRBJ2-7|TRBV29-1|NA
CSVSSSPSYEQYF
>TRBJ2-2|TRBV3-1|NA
CASRPTSEKLNTGELFF
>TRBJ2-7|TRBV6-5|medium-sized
CASSYSSDRLYEQYF
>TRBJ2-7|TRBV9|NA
CASSPAAGPSYEQYF
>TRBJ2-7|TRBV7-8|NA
CASSNRDGTYYEQYF
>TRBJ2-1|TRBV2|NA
CASTRLSEQFF
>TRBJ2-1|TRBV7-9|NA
CASSLVGGASGREDEQFF
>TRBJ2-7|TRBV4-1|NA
CASSQEGGTSPYEQYF
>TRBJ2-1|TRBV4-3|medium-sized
CASSLRLAGFGNEQFF
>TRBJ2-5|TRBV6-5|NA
CASSPVQGAEETQYF
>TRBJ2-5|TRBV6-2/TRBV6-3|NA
CASSYRTSGQETQYF
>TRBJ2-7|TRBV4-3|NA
CASSRKYPGQSYEQYF
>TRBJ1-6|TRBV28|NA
CASERGYNSPLHF
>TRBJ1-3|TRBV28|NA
CASSHNSGNTIYF
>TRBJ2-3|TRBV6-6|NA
CASSYSSTDTQYF
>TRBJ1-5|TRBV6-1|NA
CASSETPTAYQPQHF
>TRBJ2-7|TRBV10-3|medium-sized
CAISSGGVLPYEQYF
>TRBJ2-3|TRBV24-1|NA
CATGRGDTQYF
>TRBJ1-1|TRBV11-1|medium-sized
CAISGLEGNTEAFF
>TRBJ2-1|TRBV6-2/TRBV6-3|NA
CASSASGGADEQFF
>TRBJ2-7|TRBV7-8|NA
CASSLVAGASYEQYF
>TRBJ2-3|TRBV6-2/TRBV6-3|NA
CASRLTGQGTDTQYF
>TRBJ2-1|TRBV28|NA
CASSLSVAGGVVDEQFF
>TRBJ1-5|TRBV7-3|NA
CASSPGNNQPQHF
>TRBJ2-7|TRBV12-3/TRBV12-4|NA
CASSFIKDEQYF
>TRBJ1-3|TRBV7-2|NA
CASDRGKAGNTIYF
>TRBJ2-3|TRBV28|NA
CASSLGTSSTDTQYF
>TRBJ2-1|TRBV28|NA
CASSSGTEHSYNEQFF